The T cell receptor (beta chain) under discussion was sequenced for a study of blood T cell repertoires in COVID-19. Overall study context: Samples taken during acute and convalescent COVID-19 were collected in the United States, Italy and Spain.

Here immunoSEQ multiplex PCR was the method, and the copy in TCRdb shows in-frame clones only, minus some. The sample contains approximately 170,000 clones, around 81% of which appear only once. Germline values: CDR1 MNHEY, CDR2 SVGAGI. This CDR3 is built from 14 residues. V trimming: 6 bases; J trimming: 6 bases; junction bases outside the gene matches: 5. The chain employs TRBV6-5 and TRBJ1-5; 10 bases fit TRBD1. Sequencing was carried out using peripheral blood. This sequence was found in a human donor with acute or convalescent COVID-19. The donor label of this sample is uncertain. The CDR3 DNA is TGTGCCAGCAGCGGAGACAGGGGGCTTCAGCCCCAGCATTTT. Translated: CASSGDRGLQPQHF.